Listed below are T cell receptor beta chains from one sample, sequenced in a study of vaccination and CD4 T cells after COVID-19. TCRdb re-called the PCR reads with MiXCR, one entry per CDR3 protein. The sample lists roughly 15,000 distinct CDR3 sequences, around 40% occurring once. These TCRs' antigens remain unknown. Sequencing used CD4+ T cells from blood, cultured in vitro. These receptors all come from a human donor who had recovered from COVID-19. Each CDR3 is given with its conserved first and last residue. D genes are given only for firm matches. Clone size is stated in some rows and not others, as once, few, many or a class when expanded.

d_call j_call clone_size v_call cdr3_nt cdr3_aa
TRBD1 TRBJ1-1 few TRBV19 TGTGCCAGTTCAGCGACAGGGGGCACGACTGAAGCTTTCTTT CASSATGGTTEAFF
- TRBJ2-5 - TRBV20-1 TGCAGTGCCACAGACCCCCAGGGAGGAGAGACCCAGTACTTC CSATDPQGGETQYF
TRBD2 TRBJ2-7 few TRBV28 TGTGCCAGCAGTTCCCCCGGGCGTGCGGCGGGACTAAGGGAGCAGTACTTC CASSSPGRAAGLREQYF
TRBD1 TRBJ2-6 - TRBV28 TGTGCCAGCAGTTTACCCACAGGGGCTGGGGCCAACGTCCTGACTTTC CASSLPTGAGANVLTF
- TRBJ2-3 - TRBV30 TGTGCCTGGAGTGTACGACAGGGCACAGATACGCAGTATTTT CAWSVRQGTDTQYF
TRBD2 TRBJ2-7 - TRBV5-4 TGTGCCAGCAGCTGGGGTAGCGGGAGGGGGCCCTACGAGCAGTACTTC CASSWGSGRGPYEQYF
- TRBJ2-2 - TRBV27 TGTGCCAGCCTTACGGCGAACACCGGGGAGCTGTTTTTT CASLTANTGELFF
TRBD2 TRBJ2-5 few TRBV20-1 TGCAGTGCTAGAGATAGGACTAGCGGGAGTAAGCAAGAGACCCAGTACTTC CSARDRTSGSKQETQYF
- TRBJ2-2 - TRBV6-5 TGTGCCAGCAGTTACTCCTTTACAGGGAGGACCGGGGAGCTGTTTTTT CASSYSFTGRTGELFF
TRBD1 TRBJ1-4 - TRBV6-5 TGTGCCAGCAGTTACACATATCGGACAGGGGGATTAAGTGAAAAACTGTTTTTT CASSYTYRTGGLSEKLFF
TRBD2 TRBJ2-5 - TRBV6-2/TRBV6-3 TGTGCCAGCCTAGCGGGGGCGTACCAAGAGACCCAGTACTTC CASLAGAYQETQYF
TRBD2 TRBJ2-2 - TRBV7-6 TGTGCCAGCAGCCCTGGGACTACGACCGGGGAGCTGTTTTTT CASSPGTTTGELFF
TRBD2 TRBJ2-3 - TRBV11-2 TGTGCCAGCAGCTTAGGGCGCGGGAGGGGCACGCAGTATTTT CASSLGRGRGTQYF
- TRBJ2-7 - TRBV6-1 TGTGCCAGCAACAGACTCGGGACTGGTACCTACGAGCAGTACTTC CASNRLGTGTYEQYF
- TRBJ2-1 - TRBV6-1 TGTGCCAGCAGGAATCGTCGAGCGGGTTGGCAGTTCTTC CASRNRRAGWQFF
TRBD1 TRBJ2-3 few TRBV5-1 TGCGCCAGCAGGACCTCATTCCCGGGACAGGGAACAGCAGATACGCAGTATTTT CASRTSFPGQGTADTQYF
TRBD1 TRBJ1-1 - TRBV28 TGTGCCAGCAGTAACAGGGGGCTCGTAGCTTTCTTT CASSNRGLVAFF
TRBD1 TRBJ1-5 few TRBV30 TGTGCCTGGAGTAAGGGGGCCAGCAATCAGCCCCAGCATTTT CAWSKGASNQPQHF
- TRBJ2-2 few TRBV6-5 TGTGCCAGCAGTTACCGGACTACGATGACTGACACCGGGGAGCTGTTTTTT CASSYRTTMTDTGELFF
- TRBJ1-4 - TRBV19 TGTGCCAGTAGTCCAGAGGACAGTGCTAATGAAAAACTGTTTTTT CASSPEDSANEKLFF
- TRBJ2-6 - TRBV4-2 TGTGCCAGCAGCCTCGGACACTCTGGGGCCAACGTCCTGACTTTC CASSLGHSGANVLTF
TRBD2 TRBJ2-5 - TRBV5-1 TGCGCCAGCAGCTTGGGGACTAGCGGGGTCGGTGAGACCCAGTACTTC CASSLGTSGVGETQYF
TRBD2 TRBJ2-1 - TRBV20-1 TGCAGTGCCACCTCCCTTCCCGGACTAGCGGGAGCTGGCAATGAGCAGTTCTTC CSATSLPGLAGAGNEQFF
TRBD2 TRBJ2-1 - TRBV7-3 TGTGCCAGCAGCCTATCCGGGACTAGGGGTGTCAATGAGCAGTTCTTC CASSLSGTRGVNEQFF
TRBD1 TRBJ1-6 - TRBV7-9 TGTGCCAGCAGCTTAGTGGGACAGGGAAATTCACCCCTCCACTTT CASSLVGQGNSPLHF
TRBD1 TRBJ1-2 - TRBV7-9 TGTGCCAGCAGCCCAGTGGGGGACAGGGGCCTCCTCGGCTATGGCTACACCTTC CASSPVGDRGLLGYGYTF
- TRBJ2-5 few TRBV7-2 TGTGCCAGCAGCTTAGCGGGGGGCGGGGAGACCCAGTACTTC CASSLAGGGETQYF
TRBD2 TRBJ2-7 - TRBV20-1 TGCAGTGCTAACCACCGATCTAGCGGGAGTTACGAGCAGTACTTC CSANHRSSGSYEQYF
TRBD2 TRBJ2-3 - TRBV15 TGTGCCACCAGCAGAGGTCTTAGCGGGTTGACAGATACGCAGTATTTT CATSRGLSGLTDTQYF
- TRBJ2-3 - TRBV11-3 TGTGCCAGCAGCTTAGGAGACACAGATACGCAGTATTTT CASSLGDTDTQYF
- TRBJ2-1 few TRBV20-1 TGCAGTGCTAGTGGGCAGAAGAACAATGAGCAGTTCTTC CSASGQKNNEQFF
- TRBJ1-5 - TRBV5-5 TGTGCCAGCACCCCCGGGGTTGGAGCGTGGCAGCCCCAGCATTTT CASTPGVGAWQPQHF
- TRBJ2-6 few TRBV4-3 TGCGCCAGCAGCCGATCCATCCCCGGGTCCTCTGGGGCCAACGTCCTGACTTTC CASSRSIPGSSGANVLTF
TRBD2 TRBJ2-1 once TRBV28 TGTGCCAGCAGCGAGCGGGGGGTTGAGCAGTTCTTC CASSERGVEQFF
- TRBJ2-2 - TRBV6-1 TGTGCCAGCAGTGAAACGGGCAACACCGGGGAGCTGTTTTTT CASSETGNTGELFF
- TRBJ1-5 few TRBV6-1 TGTGCCAGCAGTGCGGACAGAAATCAGCCCCAGCATTTT CASSADRNQPQHF
- TRBJ1-4 - TRBV6-1 TGTGCCAGCTCCCGGGTTTGGGGTGAAAAACTGTTTTTT CASSRVWGEKLFF
- TRBJ2-7 - TRBV20-1 TGCAGTGCTAGCGTAGGAGGCCACCCCGTGGAGGAGCAGTACTTC CSASVGGHPVEEQYF
- TRBJ1-4 - TRBV29-1 TGCAGCGTTGAAGATCAGGGGGAAAAACTGTTTTTT CSVEDQGEKLFF
- TRBJ2-5 few TRBV25-1 TGTGCCAGCAGCCCCCGGGGGGCTGGGCAAGAGACCCAGTACTTC CASSPRGAGQETQYF
TRBD1 TRBJ1-2 - TRBV6-5 TGTGCCAGCAGTTGGGCAGGGGGAGAGGACTATGGCTACACCTTC CASSWAGGEDYGYTF
TRBD2 TRBJ2-3 few TRBV2 TGTGCCAGCGGAAACGGACTAGCGGGGACAGATACGCAGTATTTT CASGNGLAGTDTQYF
TRBD1 TRBJ2-1 - TRBV11-3 TGTGCCAGCAGTTACACAGGGGGTCGTGGTGGTGAGCAGTTCTTC CASSYTGGRGGEQFF
- TRBJ1-5 few TRBV18 TGTGCCAGCTCACCAGGAAATCAGCCCCAGCATTTT CASSPGNQPQHF
- TRBJ2-3 few TRBV11-2 TGTGCCAGCAGCTGGGATACGCAGTATTTT CASSWDTQYF
- TRBJ2-1 once TRBV5-6 TGTGCCAGCATGGGCGGCTACAATGAGCAGTTCTTC CASMGGYNEQFF
TRBD2 TRBJ2-2 - TRBV6-2/TRBV6-3 TGTGCCGGCAGGCGGACAGCGGGAGTCTCCGGGGAGCTGTTTTTT CAGRRTAGVSGELFF
TRBD1 TRBJ2-7 once TRBV27 TGTGCCAGCAGTACCCGACAGGGGAGAAGCCACGAGCAGTACTTC CASSTRQGRSHEQYF
TRBD2 TRBJ2-3 - TRBV6-5 TGTGCCAGCAGTTACTCCTCGACGCGCGGGAGATTGGATACGCAGTATTTT CASSYSSTRGRLDTQYF
TRBD2 TRBJ2-1 few TRBV6-1 TGTGCCAGCAGTGGTACTAGCGGGTCCTACAATGAGCAGTTCTTC CASSGTSGSYNEQFF